The clone carrying this T cell receptor (beta chain) was counted only a few times. Its antigen is undetermined. These data belong to a study of beta chain features in type 1 diabetes. Across the whole study: Across all samples, fewer than 140 million sorted cells were examined.

What was sequenced were expressed TCRB transcripts, since all of the isolated RNA had been reverse transcribed. Here immunoSEQ multiplex PCR was the method, and the copy in TCRdb shows in-frame clones only, minus some. The sample comprises roughly 450,000 clones, about 15% of which are singletons, and roughly 0.038% rests with the top ten. Trimming took 1 base from V and 2 from J; bases not matched to a gene: 15. This CDR3 has 19 amino acids. The germline CDR1 and CDR2 sequences are SGHDN and FVKESK. Researchers reported sorting CD4+ naive, central memory, regulatory and stem cell-like memory cells via CD45RO/CCR7/CD25/CD127/CD95/CD27. Broader study findings: Cells expressing TCR highly could be over-represented by cDNA sequencing. Naive, central memory and Treg TCRB repertoires seemed to resemble each other more closely in patients than they did in healthy donors.

Sequencing was carried out using naive CD4+ T cells from blood. The sequence derives from a man aged 25 to 40 in good health. The J gene is TRBJ2-5, the V gene TRBV14; 8 positions match TRBD2. CDR3 residues: CASSQGQAGGDARQETQYF. The CDR3 DNA reads as TGTGCCAGCAGCCAAGGACAGGCGGGAGGAGACGCTCGACAAGAGACCCAGTACTTC.